These T cell receptor beta chains were read from a single sample in a study of PD-L1 blockade in urothelial cancer. Method: immunoSEQ multiplex PCR; TCRdb's copy keeps in-frame clones and lacks some. The sample lists roughly 120,000 clones; approximately 84% were seen once. This specimen consisted of PBMCs, obtained around atezolizumab (anti-PD-L1) treatment. The receptors derive from a man aged 45-60 years with urothelial cancer. Both conserved end residues are part of each CDR3. D genes are given only for firm matches. A row's size may be missing; if present it is once, few, many or a size class.

>-|TRBJ2-7|TRBV2|-
CASSEGRASYEQYF
TGTGCCAGCAGTGAAGGCCGCGCTTCCTACGAGCAGTACTTC
>-|TRBJ1-2|TRBV2|-
CASSEWIPGGANYGYTF
TGTGCCAGCAGTGAATGGATCCCGGGGGGCGCTAACTATGGCTACACCTTC
>few|TRBJ1-2|TRBV18|-
CASSQSQLYGYTF
TGTGCCAGCTCACAATCCCAACTGTATGGCTACACCTTC
>-|TRBJ2-7|TRBV5-5|TRBD1
CASSFYPGQGGYEQYF
TGTGCCAGCAGCTTCTATCCGGGACAGGGTGGTTACGAGCAGTACTTC
>-|TRBJ2-1|TRBV4-1|-
CASSLVSSYNEQFF
TGCGCCAGCAGCCTCGTGAGCTCCTACAATGAGCAGTTCTTC
>-|TRBJ2-3|TRBV5-1|TRBD2
CASSSQLAGGSTDTQYF
TGCGCCAGCAGCTCGCAACTAGCGGGAGGTTCGACAGATACGCAGTATTTT
>few|TRBJ1-2|TRBV7-2|TRBD1
CASSHLPPPGQSNYGYTF
TGTGCCAGCAGCCATCTCCCACCTCCGGGACAGAGTAACTATGGCTACACCTTC
>-|TRBJ2-7|TRBV10-3|TRBD2
CAISESTSGSYEQYF
TGTGCCATCAGTGAGTCGACTAGCGGGAGTTACGAGCAGTACTTC
>-|TRBJ2-3|TRBV9|-
CASSNRGSKNTDTQYF
TGTGCCAGCAGCAATCGGGGATCAAAGAACACAGATACGCAGTATTTT
>once|TRBJ1-2|TRBV7-2|TRBD1
CASSPDRGLYGYTF
TGTGCCAGCAGCCCAGACAGGGGCCTCTATGGCTACACCTTC
>-|TRBJ1-1|TRBV27|-
CASSLVSRLDLETEAFF
TGTGCCAGCAGTTTAGTGTCCAGGTTGGATCTGGAAACTGAAGCTTTCTTT
>-|TRBJ1-1|TRBV7-2|-
CASRRDRNTEAFF
TGTGCCAGCAGACGTGACAGGAACACTGAAGCTTTCTTT
>-|TRBJ1-5|TRBV15|-
CATSRPDRSPQHF
TGTGCCACCAGCAGACCTGACAGGTCCCCCCAGCATTTT
>-|TRBJ1-3|TRBV5-8|-
CASSFGTLNSGNTIYF
TGTGCCAGCAGCTTTGGGACACTCAACTCTGGAAACACCATATATTTT
>few|TRBJ2-7|TRBV28|-
CASSLTWTGSYEQYF
TGTGCCAGCAGCCTCACCTGGACGGGGTCCTACGAGCAGTACTTC
>few|TRBJ1-6|TRBV30|-
CAWVQGRALHF
TGTGCCTGGGTTCAGGGTCGGGCCCTCCACTTT
>-|TRBJ2-3|TRBV7-9|TRBD1
CASSLAVVTGGLNTQYF
TGTGCCAGCAGCTTAGCGGTGGTGACAGGGGGTTTAAATACGCAGTATTTT
>once|TRBJ2-5|TRBV5-1|-
CASSLGGQQVETQYF
TGCGCCAGCAGCTTGGGAGGGCAGCAAGTTGAGACCCAGTACTTC
>-|TRBJ2-2|TRBV5-1|TRBD2
CASSLRDYSWGNTGELFF
TGCGCCAGCAGCCTCCGGGACTACTCCTGGGGGAACACCGGGGAGCTGTTTTTT
>-|TRBJ2-1|TRBV4-1|-
CASSLGLISYNEQFF
TGCGCCAGCAGCCTCGGACTTATCTCCTACAATGAGCAGTTCTTC
>-|TRBJ2-1|TRBV20-1|TRBD2
CSARNGGEQFF
TGCAGTGCTAGGAACGGGGGGGAGCAGTTCTTC
>-|TRBJ1-5|TRBV5-6|TRBD1
CASSLGQGPNQPQHF
TGTGCCAGCAGCTTGGGACAGGGACCTAATCAGCCCCAGCATTTT
>-|TRBJ1-1|TRBV9|-
CASSVGSGRRTEAFF
TGTGCCAGCAGCGTAGGGTCAGGAAGGCGAACTGAAGCTTTCTTT
>-|TRBJ2-5|TRBV7-6|-
CASSGAVQETQYF
TGTGCCAGCAGTGGGGCGGTCCAAGAGACCCAGTACTTC
>-|TRBJ2-3|TRBV7-9|TRBD2
CASSTAGVSTDTQYF
TGTGCCAGCAGCACAGCGGGAGTCAGCACAGATACGCAGTATTTT
>-|TRBJ2-2|TRBV18|-
CASSPRGGNTGELFF
TGTGCCAGCTCACCACGAGGGGGAAACACCGGGGAGCTGTTTTTT
>once|TRBJ1-3|TRBV5-1|TRBD1
CASSADRGDSGNTIYF
TGCGCCAGCAGCGCGGACAGGGGGGACTCTGGAAACACCATATATTTT
>-|TRBJ1-1|TRBV9|-
CASSVAMNTEAFF
TGTGCCAGCAGCGTAGCAATGAACACTGAAGCTTTCTTT
>-|TRBJ2-7|TRBV9|TRBD1
CASSLGQGKVEQYF
TGTGCCAGCAGCCTCGGACAGGGGAAGGTGGAGCAGTACTTC
>-|TRBJ1-5|TRBV28|TRBD1
CASSFPGQGKWPQHF
TGTGCCAGCAGTTTCCCCGGACAGGGAAAATGGCCCCAGCATTTT
>-|TRBJ1-2|TRBV7-9|TRBD1
CASSLQGQVGYTF
TGTGCCAGCAGCTTACAGGGACAGGTTGGCTACACCTTC
>-|TRBJ2-1|TRBV11-3|-
CASSLGGGQGEQFF
TGTGCCAGCAGCTTAGGAGGGGGTCAGGGTGAGCAGTTCTTC
>-|TRBJ1-4|TRBV19|-
CASSIEADWNEKLFF
TGTGCCAGTAGTATAGAGGCGGACTGGAATGAAAAACTGTTTTTT
>-|TRBJ2-3|TRBV2|TRBD2
CASSETSGTSGRVLRLYF
TGTGCCAGCAGTGAAACTTCCGGGACTAGCGGGAGGGTATTGCGTTTGTATTTT
>-|TRBJ2-5|TRBV30|TRBD1
CAWGAGGNKETQYF
TGTGCCTGGGGGGCAGGGGGCAATAAGGAGACCCAGTACTTC
>-|TRBJ2-1|TRBV6-1|TRBD1
CASRQGAQANEQFF
TGTGCCAGCAGGCAGGGGGCGCAGGCCAATGAGCAGTTCTTC
>-|TRBJ1-1|TRBV5-1|-
CASSLGYGTGLNTEAFF
TGCGCCAGCAGCTTGGGCTACGGCACAGGCCTGAACACTGAAGCTTTCTTT
>-|TRBJ2-1|TRBV28|-
CASRDMRIDEQFF
TGTGCCAGCCGGGACATGAGGATTGATGAGCAGTTCTTC
>-|TRBJ1-4|TRBV18|TRBD1
CASSRQGPNEKLFF
TGTGCCAGCTCACGACAGGGACCTAATGAAAAACTGTTTTTT
>-|TRBJ2-5|TRBV10-3|-
CAISDNQETQYF
TGTGCCATCAGTGACAACCAAGAGACCCAGTACTTC
>-|TRBJ1-1|TRBV4-1|-
CASSQGRNTEAFF
TGCGCCAGCAGCCAAGGCAGGAACACTGAAGCTTTCTTT
>-|TRBJ2-2|TRBV7-9|-
CASRSSGNTGELFF
TGTGCCAGCAGGTCCAGCGGGAACACCGGGGAGCTGTTTTTT
>-|TRBJ1-1|TRBV13|TRBD1
CASSPKRDRGPEAFF
TGTGCCAGCAGCCCTAAAAGGGACAGGGGCCCTGAAGCTTTCTTT
>-|TRBJ2-1|TRBV4-1|TRBD2
CASSQRSIAGDYNEQFF
TGCGCCAGCAGCCAAAGGAGTATAGCGGGAGATTACAATGAGCAGTTCTTC
>-|TRBJ2-1|TRBV9|-
CASSLGSGEQFF
TGTGCCAGCAGCCTAGGTTCCGGTGAGCAGTTCTTC
>-|TRBJ1-6|TRBV28|-
CASSLYSEGSPLHF
TGTGCCAGCAGTTTATATTCCGAGGGTTCACCCCTCCACTTT
>-|TRBJ1-1|TRBV4-1|-
CASSPGLGNTEAFF
TGCGCCAGCAGCCCGGGTCTGGGGAACACTGAAGCTTTCTTT
>-|TRBJ1-2|TRBV7-2|TRBD1
CASSSRTTGLLGYTF
TGTGCCAGCAGCTCCCGAACGACAGGGTTACTTGGCTACACCTTC
>-|TRBJ1-1|TRBV11-2|-
CASSPLRDTEAFF
TGTGCCAGCAGCCCCCTCCGGGACACCGAAGCTTTCTTT